Sequencing of this TCR beta chain was carried out in a study of chemoradiotherapy in HPV16-positive cancers. Sequenced by immunoSEQ multiplex PCR; TCRdb stores in-frame clones only, minus some. This table holds 36,000 or so clones, over 75% found once. The germline V gene encodes CDR1 SGHRS and CDR2 YFSETQ. This CDR3 has 13 residues. V was cut by 2 bases and J by 4 bases, with 10 bases left in between. The sample consisted of blood, taken from a patient who underwent chemoradiotherapy. V and J are TRBV5-1 and TRBJ2-7, with D tentatively TRBD1 (5 bases). The TCR sequence derives from a human donor with HPV-associated anogenital cancer. The CDR3 loop reads CASSFPDSYEQYF. For the CDR3, the DNA is TGCGCCAGCAGCTTCCCCGACAGTTACGAGCAGTACTTC.